The entry below gives a single TCR beta chain sequence along with its context. The antigen is unknown. This CDR3 is 16 amino acids long. Germline CDR1 is MGHRA and CDR2 is YSYEKL. Trimming took 0 bases from V and 3 from J; bases not matched to a gene: 7. The data stem from a study of shared clonotypes between healthy human individuals. Looking at the study overall: The study drew on a couple of women and three men aged 18 to 49 as donors. Study-wide points: A small donor pool kept down the genetic and exposure-history diversity that was represented.

HIV-negative, healthy adults without recent acute infections or vaccinations were the donors. Generated by immunoSEQ multiplex PCR, the TCRdb table keeps only in-frame clones and is missing some. The table has some 2,000,000 clones, approximately 96% seen once. This TCR came from a man between 18 and 29 years old in good health. V and J are TRBV4-1 and TRBJ2-7; 8 nucleotides match TRBD1. The sample taken for sequencing was naive CD4+ T cells sorted from blood. As for subset: CD45RA+ positively selected. This chain's CDR3 is CASSQEGTGRFYEQYF. CDR3 nucleotide sequence: TGCGCCAGCAGCCAAGAGGGGACAGGACGTTTCTACGAGCAGTACTTC.